The clone carrying this TCR beta chain was seen more than once but under ten times. Its antigen is still unknown. Next came a second PCR, run for about 7 to 12 cycles, which used a sample-barcoded 5' primer along with a J-beta primer mix. In TCRdb, the 5' RACE reads were re-called with MiXCR into one record per CDR3 protein. The sample consists of 2 million or so distinct CDR3 sequences, just under 50% of them appearing once. The data are from a study of blood T cells in healthy people across ages. The CDR3 has 13 residues. Per the germline V gene, CDR1 is SGDLS and CDR2 is YYNGEE. Trimming shortened V by 0 bases and J by 7 bases, and 10 bases separated the two germline ends. Study-wide results and limits: Donors of long life had a larger count of naive CD4+ cells and greater diversity than aged donors. The fall in TCR beta diversity per million T cells was roughly linear with age.

Each sample yielded at least 5.5 micrograms of PBMC total RNA. The sequence derives from a woman between 40 and 50 years old in good health. V gene TRBV9 combines with J gene TRBJ1-2; the D is unclear. Sequencing was performed on blood. The CDR3 here is CASSVVLFGGYTF. As DNA, the CDR3 is TGTGCCAGCAGCGTAGTCCTATTCGGTGGCTACACCTTC.